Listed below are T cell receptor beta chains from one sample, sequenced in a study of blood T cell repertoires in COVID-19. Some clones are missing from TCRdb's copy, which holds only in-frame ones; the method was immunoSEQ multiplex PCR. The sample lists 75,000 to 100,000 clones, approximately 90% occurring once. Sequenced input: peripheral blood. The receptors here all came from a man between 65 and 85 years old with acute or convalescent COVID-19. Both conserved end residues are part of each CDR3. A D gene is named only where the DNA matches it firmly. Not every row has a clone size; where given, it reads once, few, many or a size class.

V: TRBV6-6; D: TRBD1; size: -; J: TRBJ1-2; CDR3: CASRPGQGIGGYTF; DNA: TGTGCCAGCAGGCCTGGACAGGGTATCGGGGGCTACACCTTC
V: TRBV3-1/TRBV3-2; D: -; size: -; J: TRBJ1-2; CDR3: CASSPPAGLGRGYTF; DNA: TGTGCCAGCAGCCCGCCGGCAGGGTTGGGTCGGGGCTACACCTTC
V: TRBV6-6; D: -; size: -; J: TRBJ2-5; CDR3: CASRRDSRETQYF; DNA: TGTGCCAGCAGGCGGGACAGCCGAGAGACCCAGTACTTC
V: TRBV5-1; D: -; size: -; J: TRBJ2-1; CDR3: CASSLTGNNEQFF; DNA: TGCGCCAGCAGCTTAACAGGGAACAATGAGCAGTTCTTC
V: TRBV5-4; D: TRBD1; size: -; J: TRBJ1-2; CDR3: CASSPADRANYGYTF; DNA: TGTGCCAGCAGCCCAGCGGACAGGGCCAACTATGGCTACACCTTC
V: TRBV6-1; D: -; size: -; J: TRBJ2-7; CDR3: CASSERYEQYF; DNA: TGTGCCAGCAGTGAGAGGTACGAGCAGTACTTC
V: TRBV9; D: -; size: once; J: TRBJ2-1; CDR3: CASSEPGTPVGEQFF; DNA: TGTGCCAGCAGCGAACCCGGGACTCCCGTCGGGGAGCAGTTCTTC
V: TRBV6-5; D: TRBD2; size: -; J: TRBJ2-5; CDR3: CASRSLAGKQETQYF; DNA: TGTGCCAGCAGATCCCTAGCGGGGAAACAAGAGACCCAGTACTTC
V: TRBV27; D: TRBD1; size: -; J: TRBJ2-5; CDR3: CASSLRQGQETQYF; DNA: TGTGCCAGCAGCTTACGACAGGGCCAAGAGACCCAGTACTTC
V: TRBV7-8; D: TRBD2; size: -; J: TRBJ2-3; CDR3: CASSLETGGPKTQYF; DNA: TGTGCCAGCAGCTTAGAGACGGGGGGGCCGAAAACGCAGTATTTT
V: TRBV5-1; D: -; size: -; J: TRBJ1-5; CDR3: CASSLDSLQQPQHF; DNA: TGCGCCAGCAGCCTGGACAGTCTTCAGCAGCCCCAGCATTTT
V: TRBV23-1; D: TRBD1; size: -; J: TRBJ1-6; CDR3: CASSQSEGAYNSPLHF; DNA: TGCGCCAGCAGTCAATCGGAGGGGGCGTATAATTCACCCCTCCACTTT
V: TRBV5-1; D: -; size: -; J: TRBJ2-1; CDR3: CASSLDQGVYNEQFF; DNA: TGCGCCAGCAGCTTGGACCAGGGCGTGTACAATGAGCAGTTCTTC
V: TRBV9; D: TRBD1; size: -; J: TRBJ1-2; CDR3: CASSVGTAYGYTF; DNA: TGTGCCAGCAGCGTCGGGACAGCTTATGGCTACACCTTC
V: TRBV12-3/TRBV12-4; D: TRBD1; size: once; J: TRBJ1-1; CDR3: CASSLGTGVITFF; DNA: TGTGCCAGCAGTTTAGGGACAGGGGTAATAACTTTCTTT
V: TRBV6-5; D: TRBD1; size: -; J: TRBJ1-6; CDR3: CASSSLEGARNSPLHF; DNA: TGTGCCAGCAGTTCCCTCGAGGGGGCTAGGAATTCACCCCTCCACTTT
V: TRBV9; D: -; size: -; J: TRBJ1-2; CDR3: CASSVTRNYGYTF; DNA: TGTGCCAGCAGCGTTACACGTAACTATGGCTACACCTTC
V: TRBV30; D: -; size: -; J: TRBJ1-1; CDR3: CAWSVPEGLNTEAFF; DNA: TGTGCCTGGAGTGTACCCGAGGGTCTCAACACTGAAGCTTTCTTT
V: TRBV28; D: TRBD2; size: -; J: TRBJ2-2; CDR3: CASSFGGSGGGGELFF; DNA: TGTGCCAGCAGTTTCGGCGGTAGCGGGGGAGGTGGGGAGCTGTTTTTT
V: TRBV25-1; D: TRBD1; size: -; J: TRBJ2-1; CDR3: CASSVGGREQFF; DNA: TGTGCCAGCAGTGTAGGGGGCCGAGAGCAGTTCTTC
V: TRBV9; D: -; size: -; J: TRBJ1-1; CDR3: CASSTRQPLNTEAFF; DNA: TGTGCCAGCAGCACCAGACAGCCGCTAAACACTGAAGCTTTCTTT
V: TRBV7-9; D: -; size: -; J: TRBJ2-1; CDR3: CASSLIQNNEQFF; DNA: TGTGCCAGCAGCTTAATCCAGAACAATGAGCAGTTCTTC
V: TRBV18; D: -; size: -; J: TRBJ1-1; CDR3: CASSPRDTGDGTEAFF; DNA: TGTGCCAGCTCACCACGAGACACCGGCGACGGCACTGAAGCTTTCTTT
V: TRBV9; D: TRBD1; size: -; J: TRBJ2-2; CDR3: CASSVRGQTNTGELFF; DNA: TGTGCCAGCAGCGTAAGGGGACAGACTAACACCGGGGAGCTGTTTTTT
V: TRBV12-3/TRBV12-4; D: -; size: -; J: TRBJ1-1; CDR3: CASSLTVNTEAFF; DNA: TGTGCCAGCAGTTTAACTGTGAACACTGAAGCTTTCTTT
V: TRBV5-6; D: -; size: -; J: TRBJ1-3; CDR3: CASKIGQRRNTIYF; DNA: TGTGCCAGCAAAATTGGACAGCGACGAAACACCATATATTTT
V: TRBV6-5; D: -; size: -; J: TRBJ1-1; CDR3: CASSPSPREAFF; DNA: TGTGCCAGCAGTCCCTCCCCCCGGGAAGCTTTCTTT
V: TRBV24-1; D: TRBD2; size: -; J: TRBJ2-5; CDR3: CATRTSGGADETQYF; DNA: TGTGCCACCAGGACTAGCGGGGGGGCGGATGAGACCCAGTACTTC
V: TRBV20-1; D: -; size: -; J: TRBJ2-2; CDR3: CSALTGELFF; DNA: TGCAGTGCACTAACCGGGGAGCTGTTTTTT